The next 4 T cell receptor beta chains were all read from a single sample in a study of tumor-infiltrating lymphocytes in primary liver carcinoma. Reverse transcription of 500 ng total RNA with a constant-region primer produced TCR beta cDNA. Slightly modified ARM-PCR, run as three nested multiplex PCR rounds, produced the TCR beta libraries. Investigators reported that the first two PCR rounds, at 10 cycles each, used TRBV1-TRBV30 forward primers with a C-beta reverse primer. MiXCR, run by TCRdb on the multiplex PCR reads, gives a single entry per CDR3 protein. The sample shows fewer than 75,000 distinct CDR3 sequences, over 60% of them seen only once. Co-extracted RNA and DNA came from roughly 20-30 mg of unsorted bulk tissue. The specimen was liver tumor tissue from sampling region 4. Subset described: tumor region T4, right-lateral pole. The origin of the receptors is a man in his forties with primary liver carcinoma and hepatitis B virus infection.

The chain uses TRBV6-2 or TRBV6-3 and TRBJ1-5, with D hard to call. Trimming removed 6 bases from V and 4 bases from J, with 22 bases in between. The CDR3 is made up of 17 amino acids. Germline V gene sequence: CDR1 MNHEY, CDR2 SVGEGT. For the CDR3, the DNA is TGTGCCAGCAGGCAACTCCCTCCTAGACGGATTAATCAGCCCCAGCATTTT. Protein product: CASRQLPPRRINQPQHF.

The V call is TRBV28, the J call TRBJ2-5; D is undetermined. The V and J ends lost 5 bases and 1 base respectively, with 14 bases between them. Germline lookup yields CDR1 MDHEN and CDR2 SYDVKM. The CDR3 is made up of 15 amino acids. The CDR3 nucleotides are TGTGCCAGCAGTCCCCCCAAGTCGAGCCAAGAGACCCAGTACTTC. As protein: CASSPPKSSQETQYF.

Concerning this clonotype: The junction departs from the called germline gene at one end, perhaps through a read error. The chain has TRBV6-1 and TRBJ1-2, with unresolved D. Looked up from germline, CDR1 is MNHNS and CDR2 is SASEGT. The CDR3 has 15 amino acids. In nucleotides, the CDR3 is TGTGCCAGAAGTGAAGACCGATCAGCTAACTATGGCTACACCTTC. Encoded protein: CARSEDRSANYGYTF.

With regard to this clonotype: Mismatch with germline at one junction end may stem from a read error. This sequence joins TRBV6-1 and TRBJ2-7; the match to TRBD1 covers 8 bases. The germline gives CDR1 MNHNS, CDR2 SASEGT. The CDR3 is 14 residues long. CDR3 in amino acids: CASSERGQGGEQYF. The CDR3 nucleotides read TGTGCTAGCAGTGAACGCGGACAGGGCGGCGAGCAGTACTTC.